Listed below are T cell receptor beta chains from one sample, sequenced in a study of T cells in Graves' hyperthyroidism and ophthalmopathy. MiXCR, applied by TCRdb to the multiplex PCR reads, yields one record per CDR3 protein. Of about 530,000 distinct CDR3 sequences in the sample, about 15% were seen once. Specimen: blood. The receptors here all came from a woman aged 18-35 years with Graves' ophthalmopathy. CDR3s include the opening cysteine and the closing phenylalanine or tryptophan. D genes are given only for firm matches. Only some rows state a clone size, as once, few, many or a class for expanded clones.

v_call	clone_size	d_call	j_call	cdr3_length	cdr3_aa	cdr3_nt
TRBV7-6	many	TRBD1	TRBJ1-2	15	CASSPDRGHGYGYTF	TGTGCCAGCAGCCCGGACAGGGGGCACGGGTATGGCTACACCTTC
TRBV10-3	few	TRBD1	TRBJ1-2	12	CDLTGVNYGYTF	TGTGACCTCACAGGGGTTAACTATGGCTACACCTTC
TRBV2	many	TRBD1	TRBJ1-1	13	CAIRQGGGTEAFF	TGTGCCATCCGCCAGGGGGGTGGCACTGAAGCTTTCTTT
TRBV7-8	many	NA	TRBJ2-1	15	CASSFKQSSYNEQFF	TGTGCCAGCAGCTTCAAACAGAGCTCCTACAATGAGCAGTTCTTC
TRBV2	many	NA	TRBJ1-6	15	CASRGLMMGRSPLHF	TGTGCCAGCCGGGGACTCATGATGGGACGTTCACCCCTCCACTTT
TRBV29-1	few	NA	TRBJ2-1	14	CSVEDFSTYNEQFF	TGCAGCGTTGAAGATTTCAGCACGTACAATGAGCAGTTCTTC
TRBV7-8	few	TRBD1	TRBJ2-7	17	CASSLADLLDRSYEQYF	TGTGCCAGCAGCTTAGCGGACCTCTTGGACAGGAGTTACGAGCAGTACTTC
TRBV20-1	NA	TRBD2	TRBJ2-3	17	CSALTSGGSTSTDTQYF	TGCAGTGCTCTGACTAGCGGGGGGTCTACTAGCACAGATACGCAGTATTTT
TRBV27	many	TRBD1	TRBJ1-1	14	CASRMDRENTEAFF	TGTGCCAGCAGGATGGACAGGGAGAACACTGAAGCTTTCTTT
TRBV29-1	NA	NA	TRBJ1-2	17	CSDEDEGGFGANYGYTF	TGCAGCGATGAAGATGAAGGGGGGTTCGGGGCTAACTATGGCTACACCTTC
TRBV20-1	few	TRBD2	TRBJ2-3	15	CSASSGGPPGDTQYF	TGCAGTGCTAGTAGCGGGGGGCCCCCCGGGGATACGCAGTATTTT
TRBV10-3	few	NA	TRBJ2-3	13	CAISESAIDTQYF	TGTGCCATCAGTGAGTCGGCGATAGATACGCAGTATTTT
TRBV7-3	few	NA	TRBJ1-2	16	CASSQEAGRVGYGYTF	TGTGCCAGCAGCCAAGAAGCAGGCAGGGTCGGCTATGGCTACACCTTC
TRBV6-2/TRBV6-3	many	TRBD1	TRBJ1-2	14	CASSHAATGYGYTF	TGTGCCAGCAGTCATGCTGCGACAGGGTATGGCTACACCTTC
TRBV7-2	many	TRBD2	TRBJ2-1	16	CASSLEGLAPYNEQFF	TGTGCCAGCAGCTTAGAAGGACTAGCGCCCTACAATGAGCAGTTCTTC
TRBV12-3/TRBV12-4	many	NA	TRBJ1-2	15	CASSFGGLANYGYTF	TGTGCCAGCAGTTTCGGAGGACTAGCTAACTATGGCTACACCTTC
TRBV7-3	NA	TRBD2	TRBJ2-5	18	CASSPGGGLAGEQETQYF	TGTGCCAGCAGCCCCGGGGGGGGACTAGCGGGAGAACAAGAGACCCAGTACTTC
TRBV6-1	many	TRBD1	TRBJ2-3	15	CASSRGTGDTDTQYF	TGTGCCAGCAGTCGCGGGACAGGGGACACAGATACGCAGTATTTT
TRBV28	NA	TRBD1	TRBJ1-2	16	CASSNSDRGNNYGYTF	TGTGCCAGCAGTAACTCGGACAGGGGAAATAACTATGGCTACACCTTC